Reported below is one T cell receptor (beta chain). The antigen is not known. CDR1 and CDR2 from the germline V gene are SGDLS and YYNGEE. Trimming shortened V by 0 bases and J by 4 bases, and 10 bases separated the two germline ends. The CDR3 length is 14 residues. The sample originates from a study of beta chain features in type 1 diabetes. Findings and limits, study-wide: For Type 1 diabetes patients, all four CD4+ subsets carried TCRB CDR3s that were moderately but significantly shorter.

The sequenced template was cDNA made from the entire isolated RNA. Here immunoSEQ multiplex PCR was the method, and the copy in TCRdb shows in-frame clones only, minus some. The sample records 230,000 or so clones, 16% being singletons. The chain links TRBV9 to TRBJ2-5, with D perhaps matching TRBD2 (5 bases). The receptor's source is a man younger than 40 with type 1 diabetes. Sequenced: naive CD4+ T cells from blood. CDR3 DNA: TGTGCCAGCAGCGTAGTTGGAGGAGGAGAGACCCAGTACTTC. It specifies CASSVVGGGETQYF.